Sequencing of this T cell receptor beta chain was carried out in a study of tumor-infiltrating lymphocytes in primary liver carcinoma (dated by TCRdb to about 2017). In terms of the full investigation: Surgical resection was performed in China between 2015 and 2016 on several patients with histopathologically diagnosed primary liver carcinoma. The five patients, three men and two women aged 30 to 69 years, had hepatocellular carcinoma (four) or combined HCC and intrahepatic cholangiocarcinoma (one). The tumors of the five patients were staged as T1-T3 N0M0, with maximum diameters ranging from roughly 4 to 10 cm. Roughly 3.65 to 7.13 million productive TCRbeta reads were obtained per sample, and no significant difference in read depth was found between tissue types. For each liver tumor, the study sampled five regions along with adjacent normal tissue and blood, and applied TCRbeta repertoire sequencing, expression microarrays and whole-exome sequencing. A total of approximately 35 specimens from 5 patients, comprising some 25 tumor regions, 5 adjacent noncancerous liver tissues and 5 peripheral blood samples, were covered by TCRbeta repertoire sequencing. Technical replicate repertoires showed high reproducibility, with mean shared-clone rates roughly 0.89 and correlation coefficients above 0.95.

Starting from approximately 0.5 ug total RNA, TCRbeta-specific cDNA was produced by reverse transcription with a constant-region primer and ProtoScript II reverse transcriptase. TCRbeta libraries were built with three nested multiplex PCR rounds, a slightly modified ARM-PCR procedure. Each of the first two PCR rounds ran for approximately 9 cycles and used multiplex TRBV1-TRBV30 forward primers together with a Cbeta reverse primer. Sample barcodes and Illumina adapters were attached in a final 25-cycle PCR using Deep VentR polymerase. Before sequencing, amplicons of 200-500 bp were purified from gel using a QIAquick gel extraction kit. An Illumina HiSeq 2500 was used to sequence the TCRbeta amplicons with 250-bp paired-end reads. Per the authors' processing: Quality trimming of reads was performed with Trimmomatic v0.33, and paired reads were merged with FLASH v1.2.11 so that full CDR3 sequences could be recovered. V, D and J germline segments were assigned to the rearranged TCRbeta sequences using MiGEC v1.2.1b. VDJtools v1.0.0 computed clonotype statistics and Shannon-Wiener diversity indices. Except for diversity analysis, only the 250 most abundant clonotypes of each sample were used in subsequent analyses to reduce sampling bias. TCRdb applied fastp at Q25 and MiXCR to the public reads, then kept only in-frame beta chains. Entries that share a CDR3 protein sequence are merged under the most common genes and DNA. TCRdb, not the original authors, processed these V and J calls. For this sample the table gives about 310,000 distinct CDR3 sequences, of which about three fifths were detected only once. Together, the top ten hold 15% to 20% of the sample.

The paper as a whole reports these results and caveats: A significantly larger repertoire fraction was made up by the top 250 clones in tumors than in blood (p = 0.039). Since the samples were bulk and unsorted, there was no way to compare CD4+ and CD8+ T cell repertoires. Only a few patients were included in the study, and the authors note that the findings should be validated in a larger study. Consistent with antigen-driven expansion, pairs of tumor regions showed higher repertoire overlap (mean roughly 35%) than either tumor-adjacent pairs (approximately 17%) or tumor-blood pairs (roughly 14%). Only the TCR beta chain was sequenced, which likely underestimates true repertoire diversity because unpaired alpha chains were not captured.

From the cysteine up to the phenylalanine, the CDR3 has a length of 16 residues. The read is trimmed to its CDR3 DNA, 48 bases read in frame from base 1. V is cut by 3 bases and J by 0 bases, and the space between the germline ends is 18 bases. Via the germline V gene (reference sequence), CDR1 is GTSNPN and CDR2 SVGIG. RNA from unsorted whole blood was extracted with TRIzol reagent, and germline DNA was obtained with the DNeasy Blood & Tissue kit. Patients had chronic HBV infection and were treatment-naive at sampling. Before surgery, 3 to 5 milliliters of peripheral blood were collected into K2EDTA tubes. On this clonotype: Its antigen is currently not known. Qualities for individual bases were not recorded, and no much larger clone is one base off.

This receptor chain uses TRBV30 and TRBJ2-7; the D gene is perhaps TRBD1 or TRBD2, as each covers 5 bases. Sequencing used peripheral blood. The clonotype originates from a woman aged 25 to 39 with primary liver carcinoma and hepatitis B virus infection. The nucleotides read TGTGCCTGGAGCAGTCTGAGGGGAGAAAGCTCCTACGAGCAGTACTTC. It specifies CAWSSLRGESSYEQYF.